This T cell receptor (beta chain) was sequenced in a study of identical twins (dated by TCRdb to the mid-2010s). With regard to the full study: To test whether fetal clonotypes persist, this study deep-sequenced TCR alpha and beta repertoires from monozygotic twins, from unrelated adults of various ages, and from cord blood. To rule out contamination, the twin experiments were replicated at different times with different library preparation protocols.

The receptor library was made with 5' RACE. The sequencer listed for this sample is Illumina HiSeq 2000. A universal primer binding site was added through template switching, and the final cDNA carried a unique molecular identifier so that TCR cDNA molecules could be counted accurately. Specific primers in the conserved constant-segment region were used to synthesize first-strand cDNA for TCR alpha and beta chains. To control for contamination, every cDNA library was double barcoded, receiving both a SMART-Mk sample barcode and Illumina barcodes. TruSeq adapter sequences and Illumina sample barcodes were added in two successive PCR steps. TCR alpha and beta cDNA libraries were sequenced on the Illumina HiSeq platform with custom primers. Under the source paper's analysis protocol: MiGEC processed the raw reads to extract unique molecular identifiers, while MiXCR was used to determine the CDR3 positions. Recombination models were inferred per individual with the repgenHMM and IGoR tools using an EM algorithm. The analysis of shared clonotypes was done with the tcR package in R, with sharing normalized by the product of cloneset sizes. Out-of-frame nonproductive sequences were analyzed to study raw recombination free of thymic and clonal selection effects. TCRdb itself trimmed the public reads at Q25 with fastp, ran MiXCR and retained productive beta chains. Each CDR3 protein appears once, grouped with its most common genes and DNA. In this record, the V and J calls reflect TCRdb's handling and not the investigators' own analysis. The sample includes about 890,000 distinct CDR3 sequences, with more than 9% observed a single time. The ten largest clones take up around 1.6% of the sample.

Only healthy Caucasian donors were included. Three pairs of female monozygotic twins, all aged 18 to 29 years, were included in the twin cohort. Peripheral blood mononuclear cells were used as the source from which RNA for TCR libraries was isolated. A word on this clonotype: It lacks a known antigen. Base qualities are not at hand, and no much larger clone is one base apart.

In the germline V gene, CDR1 corresponds to SGHRS and CDR2 to YFSETQ. Here V drops 0 bases and J drops 7 bases, and the junction holds 6 bases not matched to any gene. The CDR3, from cysteine to phenylalanine, totals 15 residues. The sequence is cut down to CDR3 DNA, 45 bases in frame from base 1. The full study reports these points: In monozygotic twins, out-of-frame TCR alpha sharing was systematically underestimated by recombination models, although the models agreed with sharing between unrelated individuals. Zero-insertion analyses could be partly confounded by invariant T cells such as MAIT and iNKT, although diverse VJ usage argued against such confounding for most clonotypes. Out-of-frame TCR alpha sequences shared between twins showed an excess of low generation-probability sequences compared with coincidental sharing between unrelated individuals. Abundant cord blood beta clonotypes carried fewer insertions; young adult naive repertoires showed a weaker similar trend, while memory repertoires showed none. The excess sharing between twins in beta out-of-frame sequences was weaker because fewer shared sequences reduced the signal-to-noise ratio. Because the same donors could not be followed over many years, the conclusions depended on cross-sectional statistical analysis.

These same data were also listed under a study on yellow fever vaccine responses in identical twins. From the second report: The T cell response to vaccination in identical twins was reported by the authors to appear partly convergent and partly personalized. In identical twins, the study followed T cell clones that responded to the vaccine with precision.

The specimen sequenced was PBMCs. This receptor chain uses TRBV5-1 and TRBJ2-1, with TRBD2 matching 8 junction bases. This sequence was found in a young woman in good health. The DNA sequence is given as TGCGCCAGCAGCTTGGGCGGCGGGGGGAGGAATGAGCAGTTCTTC. This codes for CASSLGGGGRNEQFF.